These 26 T cell receptor beta chains were sequenced from one sample in a study of identical twins. TCRdb reprocessed the 5' RACE reads via MiXCR and lists one record per CDR3 protein. The profile shows 1.5 million to 2 million distinct CDR3 sequences, about 32% of them singletons. The sample consisted of cord blood. The source is a newborn girl in good health.

In this sample, this clonotype turned up a few times. The chain links TRBV7-2 to TRBJ2-7, with 7 bases lining up with TRBD2. From germline, CDR1 is SGHTA and CDR2 FQGNSA. This CDR3 has 18 amino acids. The ends lost 1 base at V and 0 bases at J; junction bases unmatched: 12. CDR3 in DNA: TGTGCCAGCAGCTTAGTTCCCCGGACTAGTCGCCACTCCTACGAGCAGTACTTC. It is translated as CASSLVPRTSRHSYEQYF. The whole variable domain, remainder taken from reference TRBV7-2 and TRBJ2-7, is GAGVSQSPSNKVTEKGKDVELRCDPISGHTALYWYRQSLGQGLEFLIYFQGNSAPDKSGLPSDRFSAERTGGSVSTLTIQRTQQEDSAVYLCASSLVPRTSRHSYEQYFGPGTRLTVT.

CDR3 DNA sequence: TGTGCCAGTAGTACCGACAGGGGCCATAATGAGCAGTACTTC. Translated: CASSTDRGHNEQYF. The chain employs TRBV19 and TRBJ2-5; 8 bases agree with TRBD1. This CDR3 comprises 14 residues. In germline, CDR1 is LNHDA, CDR2 SQIVND (reference sequence). V dropped 4 bases and J dropped 11; count of bases not matched to a gene: 12. Complete variable domain (other parts from reference TRBV19 and TRBJ2-5): DGGITQSPKYLFRKEGQNVTLSCEQNLNHDAMYWYRQDPGQGLRLIYYSQIVNDFQKGDIAEGYSVSREKKESFPLTVTSAQKNPTAFYLCASSTDRGHNEQYFGPGTRLLVL.

This clonotype was observed a handful of times. This chain joins TRBV7-9 and TRBJ2-3; 9 bases are shared with TRBD2. There are 17 residues in the CDR3. Germline V gene data show CDR1 as SEHNR and CDR2 as FQNEAQ (reference sequence). V was clipped by 3 bases and J by 0 bases; unmatched bases: 7. The CDR3 DNA reads TGTGCCAGCAGCTTTAAAAGGCTAGCGGGAAGCACAGATACGCAGTATTTT. It encodes CASSFKRLAGSTDTQYF.

This clonotype was seen at least ten times. The rearrangement links TRBV10-3 to TRBJ1-2; TRBD1 might be the D (6 bases). The germline CDR1 and CDR2 sequences are ENHRY and SYGVKD. This CDR3 is built from 15 residues. V was trimmed by 2 bases and J by 2 bases, leaving 12 bases between them. CDR3 loop: CAISEAGHPNYGYTF. The DNA for the CDR3 is TGTGCCATCAGTGAGGCGGGACATCCCAACTATGGCTACACCTTC.

This clonotype was counted only a few times. The chain carries TRBV28 and TRBJ2-7, with D tentatively TRBD2 (6 bases). CDR3 length: 16 amino acids. Between the trimmed V and J ends, which lost 1 base and 2 bases, there was a span of 15 bases. Per the germline V gene, CDR1 is MDHEN and CDR2 is SYDVKM. CDR3 DNA sequence: TGTGCCAGCAGTTTATTAGTACGGGGAGGAACCTACGAGCAGTACTTC. Residues: CASSLLVRGGTYEQYF.

V and J are TRBV5-1 and TRBJ2-3, with 11 positions matching TRBD2. V was pared by 4 bases and J by 6 bases, with 7 bases of the junction left unmatched. Per the germline V gene, CDR1 is SGHRS and CDR2 is YFSETQ. The CDR3 totals 15 residues. This CDR3 is CASSTTGTSGDTQYF. CDR3 nucleotide sequence: TGCGCCAGCAGCACGACCGGGACTAGCGGCGATACGCAGTATTTT. Drawing the rest from reference TRBV5-1 and TRBJ2-3, the complete variable domain is KAGVTQTPRYLIKTRGQQVTLSCSPISGHRSVSWYQQTPGQGLQFLFEYFSETQRNKGNFPGRFSGRQFSNSRSEMNVSTLELGDSALYLCASSTTGTSGDTQYFGPGTRLTVL.

The table lists this clonotype with many counts. This chain joins TRBV20-1 and TRBJ2-1; 7 bases agree with TRBD1. Germline CDR1 DFQATT, CDR2 SNEGSKA (reference sequence). This CDR3 has 14 amino acids. This chain's CDR3 is CSAKTGSSYNEQFF. CDR3 in DNA: TGCAGCGCCAAGACAGGGTCCTCCTACAATGAGCAGTTCTTC.

As regards this clonotype: Being one base from a much bigger clone, this may be a read error. The V gene is TRBV25-1, the J gene TRBJ1-2; no clear D. CDR3 length equals 13 residues. The germline CDR1 and CDR2 sequences are MGHDK and SYGVNS. The CDR3: CASGEAATYGYTF. CDR3 DNA sequence: TGTGCCAGCGGTGAAGCAGCTACATATGGCTACACCTTC.

The chain recombines TRBV5-1 with TRBJ1-1, with TRBD1 matching 7 bases. Germline CDR1 is SGHRS and CDR2 is YFSETQ. The CDR3 sequence is 15 residues long. V trimming: 4 bases; J trimming: 0 bases; junction bases outside the gene matches: 6. This CDR3 is CASSGDRDLNTEAFF. Written as DNA, the CDR3 is TGCGCCAGCAGCGGAGACAGGGACTTGAACACTGAAGCTTTCTTT.

J is TRBJ2-5 and V is TRBV4-2; tentatively, D is TRBD2 (6 bases). The CDR3 has 15 amino acids. Trimming took 1 base from V and 11 from J, leaving 20 bases between them. Germline V lookup: CDR1 LGHNA, CDR2 YNFKEQ. CDR3 loop: CASSQARTGAEGQYF. In DNA, the CDR3 is TGTGCCAGCAGCCAAGCCCGAACGGGAGCGGAAGGGCAGTACTTC.

Notes on this clonotype: One end of the junction is discordant with germline, which a read error may explain. The J gene is TRBJ1-4, the V gene TRBV7-2, with 10 bases aligning to TRBD1. The CDR3 totals 15 residues. CDR1 SGHTA and CDR2 FQGNSA come from the germline V gene. The DNA of the CDR3 is TGTGCCTGCAGCTTAGGGACAGGGGTTAATGAAAAACTGTTTTTT. Amino acids: CACSLGTGVNEKLFF.

The J gene is TRBJ2-2, the V gene TRBV3-1; D remains ambiguous. The ends were cut back, 1 base at V and 7 bases at J, with 4 bases in the middle. Germline V gene sequence: CDR1 LGHDT, CDR2 YNNKEL (reference sequence). This CDR3 has 12 residues. In DNA form, the CDR3 reads TGTGCCAGCAGCCAAGGTATCGGGGAGCTGTTTTTT. Translation: CASSQGIGELFF.

This clonotype came up a few times. This chain links TRBV20-1 with TRBJ2-7, with 13 positions matching TRBD2. Looked up from germline, CDR1 is DFQATT and CDR2 is SNEGSKA (reference sequence). The trim removed 7 bases at V and 3 bases at J, leaving 9 bases unmatched. The CDR3 runs to 15 residues. As DNA, the CDR3 is TGCAGTGGGGGGACTAGCGGGGCACCCGACTACGAGCAGTACTTC. It translates to CSGGTSGAPDYEQYF.

The chain links TRBV7-2 to TRBJ1-3; D uncertain. This CDR3 is built from 18 residues. Deletions cut 1 base from V and 0 bases from J, with 16 bases between. Germline loops: CDR1 SGHTA, CDR2 FQGNSA. The CDR3 DNA is TGTGCCAGCAGCTTAGAGTATGGTGGGGTTTTCTCTGGAAACACCATATATTTT. It specifies CASSLEYGGVFSGNTIYF.

The V and J genes are TRBV5-1 and TRBJ1-5; D is unresolved. The CDR3 covers 14 residues. The V and J ends lost 4 bases and 4 bases respectively, with 12 bases between them. The V gene's germline CDR1 is SGHRS and CDR2 YFSETQ. This chain's CDR3 is CASSPGGDNQPQHF. In DNA, the CDR3 is TGCGCCAGCAGCCCGGGCGGGGATAATCAGCCCCAGCATTTT.

The CDR3 protein is CASSATPGLAGEQYF. The CDR3 DNA reads TGTGCCAGCAGTGCAACTCCGGGACTAGCGGGAGAGCAGTACTTC. This rearrangement joins TRBV27 to TRBJ2-1; 13 positions match TRBD2. The J call is doubtful: the DNA matches TRBJ2-7 better. This CDR3 is built from 15 residues. Germline CDR1 reads MNHEY; CDR2 reads SMNVEV (reference sequence).

This chain connects TRBV28 to TRBJ2-1; TRBD2 is a possible D gene (6 bases). CDR1 MDHEN and CDR2 SYDVKM come from the germline V gene. CDR3 size: 17 residues. V was clipped by 3 bases and J by 5 bases, with 20 bases between them. The CDR3 nucleotides read TGTGCCAGCAGTTTCGTTTTTTCTCGGCCGGGGGACAATGAGCAGTTCTTC. Translating gives CASSFVFSRPGDNEQFF.

This clonotype was picked up a small number of times. The chain recombines TRBV27 with TRBJ2-7; D is unresolved. Germline lookup yields CDR1 MNHEY and CDR2 SMNVEV (reference sequence). This CDR3 region has 12 residues. V dropped 1 base and J dropped 7 bases, with 8 bases sitting between them. CDR3 coding DNA: TGTGCCAGCAGTTTATTTCCCGGAGAGCAGTACTTC. This codes for CASSLFPGEQYF.

V is TRBV20-1 and J is TRBJ1-1; possibly TRBD1 for D (5 bases). The length of the CDR3 is 15 residues. Trimming pared 6 bases from V and 3 bases from J, leaving 20 bases between. Germline CDR1 reads DFQATT; CDR2 reads SNEGSKA (reference sequence). The CDR3 DNA reads as TGCAGTGCCCCGGGGCAGGGCTTCCGAGACACTGAAGCTTTCTTT. The encoded protein is CSAPGQGFRDTEAFF.

The genes are TRBV20-1 and TRBJ2-5; 8 positions agree with TRBD2. With 3 bases clipped from V and 2 bases from J, the junction kept 8 bases outside the gene matches. Germline V CDR1 and CDR2: DFQATT, SNEGSKA (reference sequence). The CDR3 is made up of 15 amino acids. Written as DNA, the CDR3 is TGCAGTGCTAGCCAAGCGGGGGTGGGTCAAGAGACCCAGTACTTC. This encodes CSASQAGVGQETQYF.

Ten or more counts support this clonotype. This rearrangement joins TRBV29-1 to TRBJ2-1; D not resolved. The CDR3 extends over 12 amino acids. Germline V lookup: CDR1 SQVTM, CDR2 ANQGSEA. V was shortened by 8 bases and J by 6 bases, with 14 bases between the two germline ends. The CDR3 sequence: CSSLIAPNEQFF. In nucleotides, the CDR3 is TGCAGCTCCCTCATAGCTCCCAATGAGCAGTTCTTC.

Here the CDR3 reads CASSGANNSPLHF. In DNA, the CDR3 is TGTGCCAGCAGCGGGGCCAATAATTCACCCCTCCACTTT. The chain has TRBV9 and TRBJ1-6, with D uncertain. The germline V and J ends were trimmed by 3 bases and 5 bases, with 6 bases remaining between them. This CDR3 has 13 amino acids. CDR1 is SGDLS and CDR2 is YYNGEE in the germline V gene.

This clonotype was found a few times. The chain is built from TRBV15 and TRBJ2-1, with TRBD2 identical over 11 bases. CDR1 and CDR2 (germline): LNHNV, YYDKDF (reference sequence). J gave up 2 bases and V 4 bases, and 10 bases lay outside the gene matches. The CDR3 consists of 18 residues. CDR3 nucleotide sequence: TGTGCCACCAGCACTAAACTCCGACTAGCGGGGACCTACAATGAGCAGTTCTTC. This translates into CATSTKLRLAGTYNEQFF.

This sequence joins TRBV18 and TRBJ1-5; 10 positions agree with TRBD1. The CDR3 extends over 16 amino acids. Germline CDR1 reads KGHSH; CDR2 reads LQKENI. Trimming removed 2 bases from V and 4 bases from J; junction bases left unmatched: 5. DNA of the CDR3: TGTGCCAGCTCACCAAGTGGGACAGGGGTTAATCAGCCCCAGCATTTT. Its translation: CASSPSGTGVNQPQHF.

The chain has TRBV10-3 and TRBJ2-7; 7 nucleotides line up with TRBD2. Germline CDR1 ENHRY, CDR2 SYGVKD. The CDR3 sequence is 14 residues long. With 7 bases clipped from V and 5 bases from J, the junction kept 11 bases outside the gene matches. The CDR3, as DNA: TGTGCCATCAACCGGGAGGAGGGATCGGACGAGCAGTACTTC. Its protein is CAINREEGSDEQYF.

The rearrangement uses TRBV6-6 and TRBJ2-1, with TRBD2 identical over 7 bases. V gave up 2 bases and J gave up 3 bases; unmatched junction bases: 10. The CDR3 has 17 amino acids. The germline V gene encodes CDR1 MNHNY and CDR2 SVGAGI (reference sequence). The CDR3 spells CASSYGGGRGNYNEQFF. The CDR3 region has the DNA TGTGCCAGCAGTTACGGGGGAGGGCGGGGGAACTACAATGAGCAGTTCTTC.